Listed below are T cell receptor beta chains from one sample, sequenced in a study of blood T cell repertoires in COVID-19. Sequencing used immunoSEQ multiplex PCR; TCRdb keeps in-frame clones, though not all of them. The table shows 32,000 or so clones, with roughly 88% occurring only once. The sample was peripheral blood. Receptor source: a human donor in a cohort sampled during active COVID-19. The CDR3 runs from the conserved cysteine through the conserved F or W. The D gene is left open where the match is weak. The size of a clone is reported for some rows only, either as once, few or many, or as a class for expanded clones.

clone size: few
J gene: TRBJ1-5
V gene: TRBV18
D gene: TRBD1
CDR3 protein: CASSPGQGNQPQHF
CDR3 DNA: TGTGCCAGCTCACCCGGACAGGGTAATCAGCCCCAGCATTTT

clone size: -
J gene: TRBJ1-2
V gene: TRBV18
D gene: TRBD1
CDR3 protein: CASTSTGGWAGYTF
CDR3 DNA: TGTGCCAGCACTTCAACAGGGGGTTGGGCTGGCTACACCTTC

clone size: -
J gene: TRBJ2-5
V gene: TRBV14
D gene: -
CDR3 protein: CASSRHLQETQYF
CDR3 DNA: TGTGCCAGCAGCCGACATCTCCAAGAGACCCAGTACTTC

clone size: -
J gene: TRBJ2-1
V gene: TRBV4-1
D gene: TRBD2
CDR3 protein: CASSQDFAGGLSEQFF
CDR3 DNA: TGCGCCAGCAGCCAAGATTTCGCGGGGGGGTTAAGTGAGCAGTTCTTC

clone size: once
J gene: TRBJ2-3
V gene: TRBV5-1
D gene: TRBD2
CDR3 protein: CASSFLAGGLGDTDTQYF
CDR3 DNA: TGCGCCAGCAGCTTTTTAGCGGGGGGGCTCGGCGACACAGATACGCAGTATTTT

clone size: -
J gene: TRBJ2-7
V gene: TRBV14
D gene: -
CDR3 protein: CASSQDLGYEQYF
CDR3 DNA: TGTGCCAGCAGCCAAGACCTAGGCTACGAGCAGTACTTC

clone size: -
J gene: TRBJ2-2
V gene: TRBV6-2/TRBV6-3
D gene: -
CDR3 protein: CASSWGGAGGELFF
CDR3 DNA: TGTGCCAGCAGTTGGGGGGGGGCCGGCGGGGAGCTGTTTTTT

clone size: once
J gene: TRBJ2-1
V gene: TRBV3-1/TRBV3-2
D gene: TRBD1
CDR3 protein: CASSQETGDSSYNEQFF
CDR3 DNA: TGTGCCAGCAGCCAAGAGACAGGGGACAGCTCCTACAATGAGCAGTTCTTC

clone size: -
J gene: TRBJ1-3
V gene: TRBV11-2
D gene: -
CDR3 protein: CASSADRTGNTIYF
CDR3 DNA: TGTGCCAGCAGCGCAGACAGGACGGGAAACACCATATATTTT

clone size: -
J gene: TRBJ2-2
V gene: TRBV10-2
D gene: TRBD2
CDR3 protein: CASIAGYGELFF
CDR3 DNA: TGCGCCAGCATAGCGGGGTACGGGGAGCTGTTTTTT

clone size: -
J gene: TRBJ2-5
V gene: TRBV4-2
D gene: -
CDR3 protein: CASSQGTRKETQYF
CDR3 DNA: TGTGCCAGCAGCCAAGGGACACGGAAAGAGACCCAGTACTTC

clone size: -
J gene: TRBJ1-1
V gene: TRBV3-1/TRBV3-2
D gene: TRBD1
CDR3 protein: CASSATGLNTEAFF
CDR3 DNA: TGTGCCAGCAGCGCGACAGGGCTGAACACTGAAGCTTTCTTT

clone size: -
J gene: TRBJ2-7
V gene: TRBV3-1/TRBV3-2
D gene: TRBD2
CDR3 protein: CASSHGGALEQYF
CDR3 DNA: TGTGCCAGCAGCCACGGGGGGGCCCTCGAGCAGTACTTC

clone size: -
J gene: TRBJ2-5
V gene: TRBV29-1
D gene: TRBD2
CDR3 protein: CSVEANPSGGKRGQYF
CDR3 DNA: TGCAGCGTTGAAGCCAATCCTAGCGGGGGTAAGAGAGGCCAGTACTTC

clone size: -
J gene: TRBJ1-6
V gene: TRBV6-4
D gene: -
CDR3 protein: CASSDSGNSPLHF
CDR3 DNA: TGTGCCAGCAGTGACTCCGGGAATTCACCCCTCCACTTT

clone size: -
J gene: TRBJ1-5
V gene: TRBV29-1
D gene: -
CDR3 protein: CATGGARSNQPQHF
CDR3 DNA: TGCGCTACGGGGGGGGCGCGTAGCAATCAGCCCCAGCATTTT

clone size: -
J gene: TRBJ2-5
V gene: TRBV7-3
D gene: TRBD1
CDR3 protein: CASSSDRGETQYF
CDR3 DNA: TGTGCCAGCAGCTCCGACAGGGGAGAGACCCAGTACTTC

clone size: -
J gene: TRBJ2-7
V gene: TRBV4-2
D gene: TRBD1
CDR3 protein: CASSQVPGNTPGQSYEQYF
CDR3 DNA: TGTGCCAGCAGCCAAGTCCCAGGTAATACTCCGGGACAGTCCTACGAGCAGTACTTC

clone size: few
J gene: TRBJ1-4
V gene: TRBV19
D gene: TRBD1
CDR3 protein: CASADRASDEKLFF
CDR3 DNA: TGTGCCAGTGCCGACAGGGCGAGCGATGAAAAACTGTTTTTT

clone size: few
J gene: TRBJ2-1
V gene: TRBV7-9
D gene: -
CDR3 protein: CASSSRGGQRGYNEQFF
CDR3 DNA: TGTGCCAGCAGCTCCAGGGGCGGCCAGCGGGGCTACAATGAGCAGTTCTTC

clone size: -
J gene: TRBJ1-2
V gene: TRBV3-1/TRBV3-2
D gene: TRBD1
CDR3 protein: CASSQRAGQGKNYGYTF
CDR3 DNA: TGTGCCAGCAGCCAGAGGGCCGGACAGGGGAAGAATTATGGCTACACCTTC

clone size: -
J gene: TRBJ2-4
V gene: TRBV5-6
D gene: TRBD2
CDR3 protein: CASSSWGLAGANIQYF
CDR3 DNA: TGTGCCAGCAGCTCCTGGGGACTAGCGGGAGCGAACATTCAGTACTTC

clone size: -
J gene: TRBJ2-5
V gene: TRBV4-1
D gene: TRBD2
CDR3 protein: CASSGGGVRVETQYF
CDR3 DNA: TGCGCCAGCAGCGGCGGGGGGGTCAGGGTAGAGACCCAGTACTTC

clone size: -
J gene: TRBJ2-7
V gene: TRBV7-9
D gene: -
CDR3 protein: CASSFPPEYEQYF
CDR3 DNA: TGTGCCAGCAGCTTCCCCCCGGAGTACGAGCAGTACTTC

clone size: -
J gene: TRBJ2-1
V gene: TRBV11-2
D gene: -
CDR3 protein: CASSFQGFSYNEQFF
CDR3 DNA: TGTGCCAGCAGCTTTCAGGGGTTCTCTTACAATGAGCAGTTCTTC

clone size: -
J gene: TRBJ2-5
V gene: TRBV7-2
D gene: TRBD2
CDR3 protein: CASSFAGTSPQYF
CDR3 DNA: TGTGCCAGCAGCTTCGCCGGGACTAGCCCCCAGTACTTC

clone size: -
J gene: TRBJ2-7
V gene: TRBV19
D gene: TRBD1
CDR3 protein: CASGQGPFYEQYF
CDR3 DNA: TGTGCCAGTGGACAGGGGCCCTTCTACGAGCAGTACTTC

clone size: -
J gene: TRBJ2-7
V gene: TRBV28
D gene: -
CDR3 protein: CASRNPPEQGRSYEQYF
CDR3 DNA: TGTGCCAGCAGAAACCCCCCGGAACAGGGACGTTCTTACGAGCAGTACTTC

clone size: few
J gene: TRBJ1-2
V gene: TRBV11-2
D gene: TRBD1
CDR3 protein: CASSPTGTGNYYGYTF
CDR3 DNA: TGTGCCAGCAGCCCCACCGGGACAGGGAACTACTATGGCTACACCTTC

clone size: -
J gene: TRBJ2-6
V gene: TRBV7-9
D gene: TRBD2
CDR3 protein: CASSSRGAGANVLTF
CDR3 DNA: TGTGCCAGCAGCTCCCGGGGGGCTGGGGCCAACGTCCTGACTTTC

clone size: -
J gene: TRBJ2-1
V gene: TRBV7-6
D gene: TRBD2
CDR3 protein: CASSSPSGTSIDEQFF
CDR3 DNA: TGTGCCAGCAGCTCCCCCTCCGGGACTAGTATAGATGAGCAGTTCTTC

clone size: -
J gene: TRBJ1-4
V gene: TRBV19
D gene: -
CDR3 protein: CASSPSDSGNEKLFF
CDR3 DNA: TGTGCCAGTAGTCCCTCTGACTCGGGGAATGAAAAACTGTTTTTT

clone size: -
J gene: TRBJ2-7
V gene: TRBV5-1
D gene: TRBD1
CDR3 protein: CASSVQGTSYEQYF
CDR3 DNA: TGCGCCAGCAGCGTACAGGGGACGTCCTACGAGCAGTACTTC

clone size: -
J gene: TRBJ2-2
V gene: TRBV28
D gene: -
CDR3 protein: CASSFGARRELFF
CDR3 DNA: TGTGCCAGCAGTTTTGGGGCACGGAGAGAGCTGTTTTTT

clone size: -
J gene: TRBJ1-5
V gene: TRBV11-2
D gene: -
CDR3 protein: CASSYGTRWISGPVKPQHF
CDR3 DNA: TGTGCCAGCAGCTACGGGACAAGATGGATTTCGGGGCCCGTTAAGCCCCAGCATTTT

clone size: -
J gene: TRBJ2-1
V gene: TRBV7-2
D gene: TRBD2
CDR3 protein: CASSLGLAGDNEQFF
CDR3 DNA: TGTGCCAGCAGCTTAGGACTAGCGGGGGACAATGAGCAGTTCTTC

clone size: -
J gene: TRBJ2-7
V gene: TRBV14
D gene: -
CDR3 protein: CASSQGRQLFRIQQYF
CDR3 DNA: TGTGCCAGCAGCCAAGGTCGACAACTCTTTCGGATCCAGCAGTACTTC

clone size: few
J gene: TRBJ2-7
V gene: TRBV18
D gene: -
CDR3 protein: CASSAGTKYEQYF
CDR3 DNA: TGTGCCAGCTCAGCCGGGACAAAGTACGAGCAGTACTTC

clone size: -
J gene: TRBJ2-4
V gene: TRBV11-2
D gene: TRBD2
CDR3 protein: CASSPIAGGGFPKNIQYF
CDR3 DNA: TGTGCCAGCAGCCCGATAGCGGGAGGGGGCTTTCCCAAAAACATTCAGTACTTC

clone size: -
J gene: TRBJ1-1
V gene: TRBV4-1
D gene: -
CDR3 protein: CASSQDRWGVNTEAFF
CDR3 DNA: TGCGCCAGCAGCCAAGATCGATGGGGGGTGAACACTGAAGCTTTCTTT

clone size: -
J gene: TRBJ2-3
V gene: TRBV11-2
D gene: TRBD2
CDR3 protein: CASSPSVRAAGGNRDTQYF
CDR3 DNA: TGTGCCAGCAGCCCTAGTGTCCGGGCAGCGGGGGGGAATAGAGATACGCAGTATTTT

clone size: -
J gene: TRBJ2-7
V gene: TRBV6-5
D gene: TRBD2
CDR3 protein: CASSRSGTVYEQYF
CDR3 DNA: TGTGCCAGCAGCCGTAGCGGGACCGTTTACGAGCAGTACTTC

clone size: -
J gene: TRBJ1-1
V gene: TRBV19
D gene: -
CDR3 protein: CASSPRQYTEAFF
CDR3 DNA: TGTGCCAGTAGTCCCAGACAGTACACTGAAGCTTTCTTT